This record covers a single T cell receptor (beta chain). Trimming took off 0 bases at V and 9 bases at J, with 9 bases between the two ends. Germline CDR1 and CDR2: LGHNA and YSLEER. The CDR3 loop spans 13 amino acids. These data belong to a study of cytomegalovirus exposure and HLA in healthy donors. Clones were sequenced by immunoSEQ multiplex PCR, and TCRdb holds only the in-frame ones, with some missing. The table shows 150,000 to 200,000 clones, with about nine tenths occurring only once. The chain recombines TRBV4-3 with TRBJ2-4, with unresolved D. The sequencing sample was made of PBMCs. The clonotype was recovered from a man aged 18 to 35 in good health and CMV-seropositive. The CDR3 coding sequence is TGCGCCAGCAGCCAAGATTTCGTCTCCATTCAGTACTTC. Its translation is CASSQDFVSIQYF.